The text below deals with one T cell receptor beta chain. The antigen is undetermined. Compared with germline, one end of the junction differs, possibly owing to a read error. The entry originates in a study of CD8 T cells in ankylosing spondylitis. TCRdb independently ran MiXCR on the 5' RACE reads; one entry per CDR3 protein. Here the sample spans tens of thousands of distinct CDR3 sequences, about 5.4% being singletons. Findings and limits, study-wide: There were earlier reports of some motif variants in reactive arthritis synovial fluid and blood. Blood of patients with ankylosing spondylitis appeared to be characterized by a TCR beta motif of eight highly homologous variants. CD8+ disease-linked clones were present at relatively low frequencies in blood.

The sequenced sample consisted of blood, either unsorted or a sorted T cell fraction (not recorded which). The sequence derives from a male donor with ankylosing spondylitis or in good health (not recorded which).

The CDR3 loop is CTSCANSRGLEMNTEAFF. In DNA form, the CDR3 reads TGTACCAGCTGTGCCAACTCCAGGGGGCTGGAGATGAACACTGAAGCTTTCTTT. V and J are TRBV2 and TRBJ1-1; 8 nucleotides agree with TRBD1. In germline, CDR1 is SNHLY, CDR2 FYNNEI. The CDR3 extends over 18 amino acids.